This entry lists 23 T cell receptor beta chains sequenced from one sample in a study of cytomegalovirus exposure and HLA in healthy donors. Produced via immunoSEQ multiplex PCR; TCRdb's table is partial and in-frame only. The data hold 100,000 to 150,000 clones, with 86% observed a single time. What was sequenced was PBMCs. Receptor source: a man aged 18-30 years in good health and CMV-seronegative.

CDR3 residues: CATSRVGGGTEAFF. DNA of the CDR3: TGTGCCACCAGCAGAGTCGGAGGAGGCACTGAAGCTTTCTTT. The V gene is TRBV15, the J gene TRBJ1-1; no definite D call. This CDR3 is built from 14 residues. The ends were cut back, 1 base at V and 4 bases at J, with 10 bases in the middle. Germline lookup yields CDR1 LNHNV and CDR2 YYDKDF (reference sequence). Combining the CDR3 with reference TRBV15 and TRBJ1-1 gives the whole variable domain DAMVIQNPRYQVTQFGKPVTLSCSQTLNHNVMYWYQQKSSQAPKLLFHYYDKDFNNEADTPDNFQSRRPNTSFCFLDIRSPGLGDTAMYLCATSRVGGGTEAFFGQGTRLTVV.

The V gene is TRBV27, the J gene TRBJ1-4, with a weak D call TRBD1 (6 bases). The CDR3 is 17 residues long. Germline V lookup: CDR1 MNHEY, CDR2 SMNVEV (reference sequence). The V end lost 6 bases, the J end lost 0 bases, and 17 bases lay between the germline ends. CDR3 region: CASSRGGGPSTNEKLFF. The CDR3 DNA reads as TGTGCCAGCAGCCGCGGTGGGGGCCCGTCAACTAATGAAAAACTGTTTTTT.

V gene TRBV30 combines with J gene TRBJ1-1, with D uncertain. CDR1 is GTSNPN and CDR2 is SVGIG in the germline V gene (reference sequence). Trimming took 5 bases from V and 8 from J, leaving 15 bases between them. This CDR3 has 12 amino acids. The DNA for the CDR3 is TGTGCCTGGTCGGGATTCGGTTCCGAAGCTTTCTTT. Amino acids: CAWSGFGSEAFF.

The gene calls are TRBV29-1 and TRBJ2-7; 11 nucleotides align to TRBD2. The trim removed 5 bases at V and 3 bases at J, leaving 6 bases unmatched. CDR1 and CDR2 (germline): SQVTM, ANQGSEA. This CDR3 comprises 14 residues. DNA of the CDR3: TGCAGCGTTACTAAACTAGCGGGAGTCTACGAGCAGTACTTC. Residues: CSVTKLAGVYEQYF.

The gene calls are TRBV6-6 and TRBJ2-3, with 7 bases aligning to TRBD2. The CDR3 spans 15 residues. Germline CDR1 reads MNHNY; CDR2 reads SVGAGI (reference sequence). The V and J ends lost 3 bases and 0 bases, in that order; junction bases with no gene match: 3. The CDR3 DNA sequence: TGTGCCAGCAGTTATCTAGCGGCTAGCACAGATACGCAGTATTTT. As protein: CASSYLAASTDTQYF.

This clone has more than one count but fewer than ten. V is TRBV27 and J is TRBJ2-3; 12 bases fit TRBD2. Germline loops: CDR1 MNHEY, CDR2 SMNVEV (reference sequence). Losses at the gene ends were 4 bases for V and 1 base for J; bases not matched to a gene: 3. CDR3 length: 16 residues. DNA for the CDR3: TGTGCCAGCAGTTCTAGCGGGAGGGCCGGCACAGATACGCAGTATTTT. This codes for CASSSSGRAGTDTQYF.

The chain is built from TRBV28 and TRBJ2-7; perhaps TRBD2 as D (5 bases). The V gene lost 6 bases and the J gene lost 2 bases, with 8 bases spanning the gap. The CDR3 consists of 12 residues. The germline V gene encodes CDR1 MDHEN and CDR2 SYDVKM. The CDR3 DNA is TGTGCCAGCAGAACGGAGGCCTACGAGCAGTACTTC. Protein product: CASRTEAYEQYF.

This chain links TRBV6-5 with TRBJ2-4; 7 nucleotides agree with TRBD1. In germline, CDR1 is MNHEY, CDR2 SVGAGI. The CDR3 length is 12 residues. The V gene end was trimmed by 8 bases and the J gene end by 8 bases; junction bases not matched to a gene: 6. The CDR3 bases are TGTGCCAGCGTAGGACAGGAAGACATTCAGTACTTC. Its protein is CASVGQEDIQYF.

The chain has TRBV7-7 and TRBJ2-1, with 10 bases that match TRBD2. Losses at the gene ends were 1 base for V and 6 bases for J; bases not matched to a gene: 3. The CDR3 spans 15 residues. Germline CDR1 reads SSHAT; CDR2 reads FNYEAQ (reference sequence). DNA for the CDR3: TGTGCCAGCAGCTTAGGTGCTAGCGGGGGCAATGAGCAGTTCTTC. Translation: CASSLGASGGNEQFF.

The CDR3 nucleotides are TGTGCCAGCAGCCCAACGGGACTATCCTACGAGCAGTACTTC. This gives the protein CASSPTGLSYEQYF. The chain is built from TRBV11-2 and TRBJ2-7; the match to TRBD2 covers 7 bases. J lost 1 base, V lost 5 bases, and 5 bases had no gene match. The CDR3 runs 14 residues. CDR1 and CDR2 from the germline V gene are SGHAT and FQNNGV.

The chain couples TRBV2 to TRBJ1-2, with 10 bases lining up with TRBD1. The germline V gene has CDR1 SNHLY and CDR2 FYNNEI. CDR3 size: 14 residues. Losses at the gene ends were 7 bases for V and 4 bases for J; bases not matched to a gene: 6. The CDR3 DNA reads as TGTGCCAGCACCAGGACAGGGGGTTCCTATGGCTACACCTTC. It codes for CASTRTGGSYGYTF.

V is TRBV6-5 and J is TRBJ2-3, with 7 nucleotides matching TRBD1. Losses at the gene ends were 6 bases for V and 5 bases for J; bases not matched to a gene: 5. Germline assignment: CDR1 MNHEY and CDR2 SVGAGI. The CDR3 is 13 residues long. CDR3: CASREQGEDTQYF. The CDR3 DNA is TGTGCCAGCAGAGAGCAGGGGGAAGATACGCAGTATTTT.

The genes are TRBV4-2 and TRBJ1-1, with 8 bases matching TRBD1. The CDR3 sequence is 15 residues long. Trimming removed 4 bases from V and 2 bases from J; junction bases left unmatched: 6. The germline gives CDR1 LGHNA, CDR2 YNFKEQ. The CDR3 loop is CASSRGDRSNTEAFF. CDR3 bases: TGTGCCAGCAGCCGCGGGGACAGGAGCAACACTGAAGCTTTCTTT.

The CDR3 here is CASSGSGLLQETQYF. The CDR3 region has the DNA TGTGCCAGCAGCGGATCGGGACTCCTCCAAGAGACCCAGTACTTC. The rearrangement links TRBV7-2 to TRBJ2-5, with D possibly TRBD2 on 6 matching bases. Trimming took off 5 bases at V and 1 base at J, with 14 bases between the two ends. The CDR3 length is 15 residues. Germline assignment: CDR1 SGHTA and CDR2 FQGNSA.

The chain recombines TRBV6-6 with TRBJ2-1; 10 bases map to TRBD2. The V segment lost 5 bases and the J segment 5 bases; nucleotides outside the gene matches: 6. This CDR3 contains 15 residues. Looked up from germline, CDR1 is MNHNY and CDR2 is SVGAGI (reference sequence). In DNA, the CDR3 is TGTGCCAGCAGTAAAGAGCGGGGGGGTGACAATGAGCAGTTCTTC. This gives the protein CASSKERGGDNEQFF.

The CDR3 DNA reads as TGTGCCAGCAGCTTGGAGTGGGGCAGGGATAGCGGGAGGGCGTACGAGCAGTACTTC. Protein: CASSLEWGRDSGRAYEQYF. J is TRBJ2-7 and V is TRBV5-8; 11 bases agree with TRBD2. The V and J ends lost 0 bases and 4 bases, in that order; junction bases with no gene match: 15. Germline CDR1 is SGHTS and CDR2 is YDEGEE. This CDR3 comprises 19 residues.

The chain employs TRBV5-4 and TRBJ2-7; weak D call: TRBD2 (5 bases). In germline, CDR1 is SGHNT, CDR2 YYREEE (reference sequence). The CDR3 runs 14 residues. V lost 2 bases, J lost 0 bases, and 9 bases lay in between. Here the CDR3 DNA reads TGTGCCAGCAGCTTCGAGCGGTTCTCCTACGAGCAGTACTTC. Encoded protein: CASSFERFSYEQYF.

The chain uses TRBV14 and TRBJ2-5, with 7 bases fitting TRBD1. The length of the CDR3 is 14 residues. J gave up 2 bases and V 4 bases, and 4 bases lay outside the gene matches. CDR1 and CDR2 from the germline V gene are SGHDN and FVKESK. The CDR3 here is CASSPRQGQETQYF. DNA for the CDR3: TGTGCCAGCAGCCCCCGACAGGGTCAAGAGACCCAGTACTTC. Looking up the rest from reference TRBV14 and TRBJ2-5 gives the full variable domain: EAGVTQFPSHSVIEKGQTVTLRCDPISGHDNLYWYRRVMGKEIKFLLHFVKESKQDESGMPNNRFLAERTGGTYSTLKVQPAELEDSGVYFCASSPRQGQETQYFGPGTRLLVL.

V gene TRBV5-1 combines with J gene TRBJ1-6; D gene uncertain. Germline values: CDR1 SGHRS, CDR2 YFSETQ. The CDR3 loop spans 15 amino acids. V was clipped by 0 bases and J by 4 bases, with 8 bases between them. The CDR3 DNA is TGCGCCAGCAGCTTGGCCGGGGTATATAATTCACCCCTCCACTTT. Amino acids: CASSLAGVYNSPLHF.

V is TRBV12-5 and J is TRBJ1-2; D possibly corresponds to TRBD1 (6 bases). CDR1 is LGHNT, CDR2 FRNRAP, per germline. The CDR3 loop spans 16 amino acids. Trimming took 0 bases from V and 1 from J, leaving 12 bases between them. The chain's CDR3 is CASGLVRPGDNYGYTF. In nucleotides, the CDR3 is TGTGCTAGTGGTTTGGTAAGGCCAGGGGATAACTATGGCTACACCTTC.

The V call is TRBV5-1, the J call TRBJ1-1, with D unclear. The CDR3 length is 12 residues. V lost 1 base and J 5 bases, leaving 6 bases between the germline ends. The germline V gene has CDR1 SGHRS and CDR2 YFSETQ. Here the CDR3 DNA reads TGCGCCAGCAGCTTGCGGGAGACTGAAGCTTTCTTT. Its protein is CASSLRETEAFF.

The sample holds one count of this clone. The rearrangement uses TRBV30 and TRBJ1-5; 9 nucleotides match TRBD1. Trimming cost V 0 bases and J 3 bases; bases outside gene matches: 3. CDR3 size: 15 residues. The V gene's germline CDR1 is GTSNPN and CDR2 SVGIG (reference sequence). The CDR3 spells CAWSVRTGANQPQHF. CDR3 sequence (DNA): TGTGCCTGGAGTGTCCGGACAGGGGCCAATCAGCCCCAGCATTTT.

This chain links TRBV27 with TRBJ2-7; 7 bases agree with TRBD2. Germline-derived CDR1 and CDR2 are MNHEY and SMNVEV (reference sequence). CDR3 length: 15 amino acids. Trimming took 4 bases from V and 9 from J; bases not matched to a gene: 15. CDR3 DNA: TGTGCCAGCAGTTCTACAAACGTCAATCTAGCGGTGCAGTACTTC. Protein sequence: CASSSTNVNLAVQYF.